Following are 27 T cell receptor beta chains from one sample sequenced in a study of T cells in Graves' hyperthyroidism and ophthalmopathy. TCR beta CDR3 regions were amplified from RNA transcripts. Using the HTBI primer set, a first-round RT-PCR was run on the TCR CDR3. TCRdb recomputed calls from the multiplex PCR reads with MiXCR, one row per CDR3 protein. The table records fewer than 400,000 distinct CDR3 sequences, over 13% of them present only once. Sequenced input: blood. Every receptor here comes from a man between 50 and 59 years old with Graves' ophthalmopathy.

The chain combines TRBV4-1 with TRBJ2-1; a possible D gene is TRBD2 (6 bases). Germline V gives CDR1 MGHRA, CDR2 YSYEKL. V lost 6 bases to trimming and J lost 3 bases, with 12 bases between them. The CDR3 is 14 residues long. The CDR3 is CASRKSGDYNEQFF. CDR3 sequence (DNA): TGCGCCAGCAGGAAGTCGGGGGACTACAATGAGCAGTTCTTC.

This clonotype appeared many times. This chain uses TRBV7-8 with TRBJ1-1; D unresolved. Germline CDR1 is SGHVS and CDR2 is FQNEAQ. Trimming stripped 1 base from V and 1 base from J, with 7 bases between. The length of the CDR3 is 14 residues. The CDR3 loop is CASSLVGRNTEAFF. CDR3 coding DNA: TGTGCCAGCAGCTTAGTGGGGAGGAACACTGAAGCTTTCTTT.

V usage is TRBV5-1 and J usage is TRBJ1-5, with no clear D. The germline V and J ends were trimmed by 2 bases and 5 bases, with 17 bases remaining between them. Per the germline V gene, CDR1 is SGHRS and CDR2 is YFSETQ. The CDR3 has 16 residues. The CDR3 region has the DNA TGCGCCAGCAGCTTATTACCCCCGCAAAACCATCAGCCCCAGCATTTT. Its protein is CASSLLPPQNHQPQHF.

This clonotype turned up a few times. The chain recombines TRBV24-1 with TRBJ1-5; D gene uncertain. The germline gives CDR1 KGHDR, CDR2 SFDVKD. The CDR3 spans 14 residues. V lost 4 bases and J 4 bases, leaving 10 bases between the germline ends. The CDR3 loop is CATSEEAVNQPQHF. The CDR3 bases are TGTGCCACCAGTGAGGAGGCAGTAAATCAGCCCCAGCATTTT.

This clonotype showed up many times. The chain employs TRBV11-2 and TRBJ2-1; 9 bases map to TRBD2. With 5 bases clipped from V and 11 bases from J, the junction kept 4 bases outside the gene matches. The length of the CDR3 is 12 residues. CDR1 and CDR2 (germline): SGHAT, FQNNGV. CDR3 sequence reads: CASSPGLAKQFF. The CDR3 DNA follows: TGTGCCAGCAGCCCTGGACTAGCGAAGCAGTTCTTC.

The table lists this clonotype with many counts. The CDR3 DNA follows: TGTGCCACCCGGGACAGGGGGAGGTCTGAGCAGTTCTTC. Translated, it gives CATRDRGRSEQFF. The chain is built from TRBV2 and TRBJ2-1, with 11 positions matching TRBD1. The V segment lost 10 bases and the J segment 9 bases; nucleotides outside the gene matches: 8. Germline CDR1 SNHLY, CDR2 FYNNEI. This CDR3 spans 13 amino acids.

This rearrangement joins TRBV5-6 to TRBJ2-7; D not certain. V lost 1 base, J lost 3 bases, and 11 bases lay in between. Germline CDR1 SGHDT, CDR2 YYEEEE. This CDR3 region has 14 residues. CDR3 bases: TGTGCCAGCAGCTTGCCCAGAACCGACTACGAGCAGTACTTC. Its translation: CASSLPRTDYEQYF.

Notes on this clonotype: This may come from a read error, since a much larger clone is one base off. This chain joins TRBV4-1 and TRBJ2-1; D is undetermined. This CDR3 has 13 amino acids. Looked up from germline, CDR1 is MGHRA and CDR2 is YSYEKL. V dropped 4 bases and J dropped 9 bases, with 13 bases sitting between them. This CDR3 reads CASSRTLVVEQFF. CDR3 DNA sequence: TGCGCCAGCAGCCGCACCTTGGTCGTTGAGCAGTTCTTC.

In this sample, this clonotype turned up a few times. The V and J genes are TRBV9 and TRBJ2-2; the D is unclear. This CDR3 is 11 amino acids long. Germline CDR1 and CDR2: SGDLS and YYNGEE. The V end was cut by 7 bases, the J end by 6 bases, with 7 bases between. CDR3 in amino acids: CASDYAGELFF. The CDR3, as DNA: TGTGCCAGCGATTATGCCGGGGAGCTGTTTTTT.

The chain employs TRBV19 and TRBJ2-2, with TRBD2 matching over 10 bases. The V gene end was trimmed by 7 bases and the J gene end by 5 bases; junction bases not matched to a gene: 16. CDR1 and CDR2 (germline): LNHDA, SQIVND (reference sequence). This CDR3 comprises 18 residues. The CDR3 nucleotides read TGTGCCAGTACCTTATTAGCGGGAGGTGGATCAAGGACCGGGGAGCTGTTTTTT. It codes for CASTLLAGGGSRTGELFF.

This clonotype came up a few times. The chain is built from TRBV14 and TRBJ2-7; TRBD2 agrees at 7 bases. The germline V gene has CDR1 SGHDN and CDR2 FVKESK. This CDR3 is 16 amino acids long. The V gene end was trimmed by 1 base and the J gene end by 3 bases; junction bases not matched to a gene: 9. CDR3 DNA: TGTGCCAGCAGCCAAGGACACGGGACTACCATCTACGAGCAGTACTTC. Its translation is CASSQGHGTTIYEQYF.

At least ten counts were recorded for this clonotype. The gene calls are TRBV10-3 and TRBJ2-3, with D uncertain. The germline V gene has CDR1 ENHRY and CDR2 SYGVKD. V lost 2 bases, J lost 6 bases, and 9 bases lay in between. CDR3 length: 13 amino acids. In DNA, the CDR3 is TGTGCCATCAGTGAGCTCGGGTCCGATACGCAGTATTTT. Its translation is CAISELGSDTQYF.

In its sample, this clonotype was seen a few times. The chain combines TRBV6-1 with TRBJ2-3, with D possibly matching TRBD2 (6 bases). The CDR3 loop spans 19 amino acids. Per the germline V gene, CDR1 is MNHNS and CDR2 is SASEGT. With 5 bases removed from V and 4 bases from J, the gap between germline ends came to 28 bases. CDR3 coding DNA: TGTGCCAGCAGTCCCGAAGGAGGGAGGAGGGTTAATAGTGCAGATACGCAGTATTTT. The encoded protein is CASSPEGGRRVNSADTQYF.

This clonotype has more than one count but fewer than ten. The rearrangement links TRBV24-1 to TRBJ2-3, with D possibly TRBD1 on 7 matching bases. Germline CDR1 KGHDR, CDR2 SFDVKD. Trimming removed 4 bases from V and 0 bases from J, with 13 bases in between. The CDR3 runs 16 residues. DNA of the CDR3: TGTGCCACCAGTGAGGAGGGACAGCGTAGCACAGATACGCAGTATTTT. Amino acid sequence: CATSEEGQRSTDTQYF.

This clonotype was counted at least ten times. This chain joins TRBV6-1 and TRBJ2-1; TRBD2 aligns across 10 bases. The CDR3 consists of 15 residues. V trimming: 10 bases; J trimming: 6 bases; junction bases outside the gene matches: 12. The germline CDR1 and CDR2 sequences are MNHNS and SASEGT. CDR3 coding DNA: TGTGCCACCGTAATAGCGGGAGGAATCGGCAATGAGCAGTTCTTC. As protein: CATVIAGGIGNEQFF.

This chain connects TRBV11-3 to TRBJ1-3; perhaps TRBD1 as D (5 bases). Germline V gene data show CDR1 as SGHNT and CDR2 as YENEEA. The CDR3 consists of 18 residues. Trimming pared 4 bases from V and 0 bases from J, leaving 19 bases between. DNA for the CDR3: TGTGCCAGCAGCTCCCCCCCGGGGCGCGGACACTCTGGAAACACCATATATTTT. Residues: CASSSPPGRGHSGNTIYF.

This clonotype was seen once. V and J are TRBV20-1 and TRBJ2-1; 15 nucleotides align to TRBD2. Per germline, CDR1 DFQATT and CDR2 SNEGSKA (reference sequence). The V and J ends lost 3 bases and 8 bases, in that order; junction bases with no gene match: 8. The CDR3 length is 16 residues. The CDR3 loop is CSASAGTSGRIDEQFF. CDR3 nucleotides: TGCAGTGCTAGTGCTGGGACTAGCGGGAGGATCGATGAGCAGTTCTTC.

This clonotype was recorded at least ten times. This chain links TRBV2 with TRBJ1-5; 7 bases fit TRBD1. Per germline, CDR1 SNHLY and CDR2 FYNNEI. The ends lost 6 bases at V and 4 bases at J; junction bases unmatched: 15. This CDR3 has 17 amino acids. CDR3 in amino acids: CASRADRVTVGNQPQHF. DNA of the CDR3: TGTGCCAGCAGAGCTGACAGGGTTACGGTCGGGAATCAGCCCCAGCATTTT.

For this clonotype: A much larger clone is a single base away; this may be a read error. This CDR3 is missing its conserved last phenylalanine or tryptophan, likely due to a read error. This rearrangement joins TRBV20-1 to TRBJ2-7, with D uncertain. The germline V gene has CDR1 DFQATT and CDR2 SNEGSKA (reference sequence). The V end lost 6 bases, the J end lost 2 bases, and 11 bases lay between the germline ends. The CDR3 has 12 amino acids. CDR3 amino acids: CSAGQQPYEQYL. For the CDR3, the DNA is TGCAGTGCCGGGCAGCAACCCTACGAGCAGTACTTA.

V is TRBV13 and J is TRBJ2-1; D may correspond to TRBD1 or TRBD2 (5 bases each). CDR1 is PRHDT and CDR2 is FYEKMQ in the germline V gene (reference sequence). The CDR3 runs to 14 residues. Deletions cut 3 bases from V and 8 bases from J, with 14 bases between. The DNA for the CDR3 is TGTGCCAGCAGCTTGAGGGGACCCCCATATGAGCAGTTCTTC. Translation gives CASSLRGPPYEQFF.

This clonotype showed up many times. This chain connects TRBV6-1 to TRBJ2-7; 7 positions match TRBD2. The CDR3 is 12 amino acids. V dropped 6 bases and J dropped 3; count of bases not matched to a gene: 2. CDR1 MNHNS and CDR2 SASEGT come from the germline V gene. The CDR3 DNA reads as TGTGCCAGCAGGAGCGGGAACTACGAGCAGTACTTC. Protein product: CASRSGNYEQYF.

This clonotype was counted a few times. This chain links TRBV3-1 with TRBJ1-5; D is possibly TRBD1 (5 bases). The CDR3 is 15 amino acids. V was clipped by 4 bases and J by 1 base, with 11 bases between them. The germline V gene encodes CDR1 LGHDT and CDR2 YNNKEL (reference sequence). The CDR3 spells CASSPGRLSNQPQHF. The CDR3 bases are TGTGCCAGCAGCCCGGGGCGCCTGAGCAATCAGCCCCAGCATTTT.

This clonotype was recorded many times. The V gene is TRBV6-5, the J gene TRBJ2-5, with TRBD2 identical over 11 bases. CDR1 is MNHEY and CDR2 is SVGAGI in the germline V gene. J was trimmed by 6 bases and V by 2 bases; bases with no gene match: 11. There are 17 residues in the CDR3. CDR3 region: CASSYGGLAVSQKTQYF. The CDR3 DNA sequence: TGTGCCAGCAGTTACGGGGGACTAGCGGTATCTCAAAAGACCCAGTACTTC.

This clonotype was recorded many times. The gene calls are TRBV30 and TRBJ2-7; D possibly uses TRBD1 or TRBD2 (5 bases each). CDR1 GTSNPN and CDR2 SVGIG come from the germline V gene (reference sequence). The CDR3 spans 13 residues. V gave up 4 bases and J gave up 7 bases, with 17 bases separating them. The CDR3 nucleotides are TGTGCCTGGACGGACGGGGCGGTGCTAGAGCAGTACTTC. Translation: CAWTDGAVLEQYF.

This clonotype was recorded at least ten times. CDR3 in DNA: TGTGCCAGTACCACGGCGGGGCAAGAGACCCAGTACTTC. The encoded protein is CASTTAGQETQYF. This sequence joins TRBV19 and TRBJ2-5, with a possible D match to TRBD2 (6 bases). The CDR3 length is 13 residues. Deletions cut 7 bases from V and 2 bases from J, with 11 bases between. The V gene's germline CDR1 is LNHDA and CDR2 SQIVND (reference sequence).

V and J are TRBV7-9 and TRBJ2-2; 8 positions match TRBD2. The length of the CDR3 is 17 residues. With V trimmed by 4 bases and J by 4 bases, 11 bases remained unmatched. Germline V gene sequence: CDR1 SEHNR, CDR2 FQNEAQ (reference sequence). The CDR3 sequence is CASSSAAGGEPTGELFF. DNA of the CDR3: TGTGCCAGCAGCTCCGCGGCGGGGGGCGAACCCACCGGGGAGCTGTTTTTT.

This clonotype occurred many times. The rearrangement joins TRBV11-1 to TRBJ2-1; TRBD2 matches at 11 bases. This CDR3 contains 15 residues. V was clipped by 2 bases and J by 6 bases; unmatched bases: 3. Germline loops: CDR1 SGHAT, CDR2 FQDESV (reference sequence). The CDR3 coding sequence is TGTGCCAGCAGCTTATTAGCGGGAGGGGGCAATGAGCAGTTCTTC. It codes for CASSLLAGGGNEQFF.